The next 17 T cell receptor beta chains were all read from a single sample in a study of T cell responses to AZD1222 COVID-19 vaccine. Repertoires were generated with immunoSEQ multiplex PCR, while TCRdb's copy carries only in-frame clones and drops some. Of 95,000 to 150,000 clones listed, 90% were seen once; the top ten hold 7.2%. Sample: peripheral blood, taken on day 0 of AZD1222 vaccination. These receptor sequences come from an adult in good health.

The chain recombines TRBV12-3 or TRBV12-4 with TRBJ2-1; 7 nucleotides line up with TRBD1. CDR3 length: 13 residues. J gave up 8 bases and V 6 bases, and 7 bases lay outside the gene matches. In DNA form, the CDR3 reads TGTGCCAGCAGACTTATCAGGGGGTATGAGCAGTTCTTC. This gives the protein CASRLIRGYEQFF.

The chain is built from TRBV2 and TRBJ2-1; TRBD2 might be the D (6 bases). The CDR3 runs to 15 residues. V was shortened by 3 bases and J by 1 base, with 10 bases between the two germline ends. Germline V CDR1 and CDR2: SNHLY, FYNNEI. The CDR3 sequence: CASSEVGGSYNEQFF. In nucleotides, the CDR3 is TGTGCCAGCAGTGAGGTCGGAGGGTCCTACAATGAGCAGTTCTTC.

The CDR3 reads CASSLITGPDQETQYF. As DNA, the CDR3 is TGTGCCAGCAGCTTAATTACGGGACCAGACCAAGAGACCCAGTACTTC. The genes are TRBV7-2 and TRBJ2-5, with D perhaps being TRBD1 or TRBD2 (5 bases each). Germline V CDR1 and CDR2: SGHTA, FQGNSA. This CDR3 has 16 amino acids. The V gene lost 2 bases and the J gene lost 0 bases, with 13 bases spanning the gap.

The rearrangement uses TRBV2 and TRBJ2-2; 7 bases align to TRBD1. Germline V gives CDR1 SNHLY, CDR2 FYNNEI. This CDR3 contains 14 residues. V was clipped by 6 bases and J by 6 bases; unmatched bases: 7. This chain's CDR3 is CASRETTGSGELFF. As DNA, the CDR3 is TGTGCCAGCAGAGAGACGACAGGGTCCGGGGAGCTGTTTTTT.

The chain couples TRBV7-2 to TRBJ2-5; 10 nucleotides align to TRBD2. Germline V gene sequence: CDR1 SGHTA, CDR2 FQGNSA. Trimming cost V 5 bases and J 8 bases; bases outside gene matches: 14. This CDR3 is built from 16 residues. Written as DNA, the CDR3 is TGTGCCAGCAGCACCCCTTTAGCGGGAGGAAGAGGTACCCAGTACTTC. Encoded protein: CASSTPLAGGRGTQYF.

J is TRBJ2-7 and V is TRBV2; tentatively, D is TRBD1 (5 bases). V lost 4 bases to trimming and J lost 2 bases, with 6 bases between them. The germline V gene has CDR1 SNHLY and CDR2 FYNNEI. The CDR3 totals 12 residues. The CDR3 loop is CASSATAYEQYF. CDR3 nucleotide sequence: TGTGCCAGCAGTGCGACAGCCTACGAGCAGTACTTC.

The CDR3 is CASSQFPGQNNEQFF. Here the CDR3 DNA reads TGTGCCAGCAGCCAATTTCCGGGACAGAACAATGAGCAGTTCTTC. The V and J genes are TRBV3-1 (or the pseudogene TRBV3-2) and TRBJ2-1; 7 bases line up with TRBD1. In germline, CDR1 is LGHDT, CDR2 YNNKEL (reference sequence). This CDR3 is built from 15 residues. V lost 2 bases to trimming and J lost 5 bases; unmatched junction nucleotides: 6.

This clone was detected once. CDR3 coding DNA: TGCGCCAGCAGCGTTGCGCCGGGACTGGACTCCTACGAGCAGTACTTC. This gives the protein CASSVAPGLDSYEQYF. The chain links TRBV5-1 to TRBJ2-7, with D maybe TRBD2 (6 bases). The germline V and J ends were trimmed by 4 bases and 0 bases, with 17 bases remaining between them. The CDR3 runs 16 residues. CDR1 and CDR2 from the germline V gene are SGHRS and YFSETQ.

The chain recombines TRBV7-9 with TRBJ1-5; D gene uncertain. The V gene lost 5 bases and the J gene lost 0 bases, with 11 bases spanning the gap. Germline assignment: CDR1 SEHNR and CDR2 FQNEAQ (reference sequence). The CDR3 sequence is 15 residues long. The CDR3 DNA follows: TGTGCCAGCAGCCTCTCCGGGGATAGCAATCAGCCCCAGCATTTT. As protein: CASSLSGDSNQPQHF.

The rearrangement uses TRBV7-8 and TRBJ1-5; maybe TRBD1 (5 bases). Germline assignment: CDR1 SGHVS and CDR2 FQNEAQ. Trimming left V 0 bases short and J 5 bases short, with 14 bases between. The CDR3 spans 16 residues. The CDR3 region has the DNA TGTGCCAGCAGCTTAGCGAGAGGGTGGGGGGATCAGCCCCAGCATTTT. Translation gives CASSLARGWGDQPQHF.

In this sample, this clone turned up a few times. The chain recombines TRBV27 with TRBJ2-1; TRBD1 agrees at 9 bases. Trimming at V came to 5 bases and at J to 7 bases, leaving 9 bases not matched to a gene. The CDR3 spans 15 residues. Germline-derived CDR1 and CDR2 are MNHEY and SMNVEV (reference sequence). Here the CDR3 DNA reads TGTGCCAGCAGTACCAACAGGGGGCGAGGGAATGAGCAGTTCTTC. Translated, it gives CASSTNRGRGNEQFF.

The rearrangement uses TRBV5-6 and TRBJ2-2, with D unresolved. The CDR3 sequence is 15 residues long. Germline V gives CDR1 SGHDT, CDR2 YYEEEE. V lost 1 base to trimming and J lost 4 bases, with 11 bases between them. The DNA of the CDR3 is TGTGCCAGCAGCTTGAACGCCAGACTCACCGGGGAGCTGTTTTTT. Translated: CASSLNARLTGELFF.

The V and J genes are TRBV2 and TRBJ1-1, with TRBD1 identical over 7 bases. The CDR3 consists of 13 residues. The J segment lost 6 bases and the V segment lost 10 bases, leaving 11 bases of the junction unmatched. Per germline, CDR1 SNHLY and CDR2 FYNNEI. This chain's CDR3 is CAILRTGGAEAFF. The CDR3 nucleotides read TGTGCCATCCTGAGGACAGGCGGCGCTGAAGCTTTCTTT.

The V call is TRBV6-5, the J call TRBJ2-3, with 11 bases aligning to TRBD2. CDR1 and CDR2 (germline): MNHEY, SVGAGI. Trimming took 6 bases from V and 5 from J; bases not matched to a gene: 7. This CDR3 comprises 15 residues. The CDR3: CASSSLAGGGDTQYF. DNA for the CDR3: TGTGCCAGCAGCAGTCTAGCGGGAGGTGGAGATACGCAGTATTTT.

The chain uses TRBV5-1 and TRBJ1-5, with 7 bases lining up with TRBD1. The germline V gene has CDR1 SGHRS and CDR2 YFSETQ. The CDR3 loop spans 14 amino acids. Trimming removed 0 bases from V and 6 bases from J; junction bases left unmatched: 3. CDR3 DNA sequence: TGCGCCAGCAGCTTGGAGGGGGCGGGTCAGCCCCAGCATTTT. It codes for CASSLEGAGQPQHF.

This clone appeared a single time. The chain uses TRBV5-1 and TRBJ2-3, with D unresolved. CDR1 and CDR2 from the germline V gene are SGHRS and YFSETQ. V lost 5 bases, J lost 3 bases, and 7 bases lay in between. This CDR3 comprises 12 residues. The CDR3 bases are TGCGCCAGCAGATACGAAACAGATACGCAGTATTTT. Protein: CASRYETDTQYF.

As for this clone: At one end, the junction sequence differs from germline, possibly due to a read error. This sequence joins TRBV7-7 and TRBJ2-1, with D possibly TRBD2 on 5 matching bases. CDR1 is SSHAT, CDR2 FNYEAQ, per germline (reference sequence). CDR3 length equals 13 residues. CDR3 protein: CASSPVERGEQFF. The CDR3 bases are TGTGCTAGCAGCCCAGTGGAACGGGGTGAGCAGTTCTTC.